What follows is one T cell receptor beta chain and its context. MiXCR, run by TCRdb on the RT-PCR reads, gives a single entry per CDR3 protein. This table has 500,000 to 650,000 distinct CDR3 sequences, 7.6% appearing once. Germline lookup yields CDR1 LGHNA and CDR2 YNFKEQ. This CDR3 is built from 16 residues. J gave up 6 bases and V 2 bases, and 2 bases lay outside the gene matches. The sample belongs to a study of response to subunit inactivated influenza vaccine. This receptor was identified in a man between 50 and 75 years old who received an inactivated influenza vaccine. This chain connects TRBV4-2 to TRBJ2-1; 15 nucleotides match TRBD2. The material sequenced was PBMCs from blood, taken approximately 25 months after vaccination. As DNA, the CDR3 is TGTGCCAGCAGCCAAAGGACTAGCGGGGGGGGCAATGAGCAGTTCTTC. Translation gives CASSQRTSGGGNEQFF.